A single sample gave rise to the 14 T cell receptor beta chains below, sequenced in a study of radiation and T cells in renal cell carcinoma. Regarding time point: blood 4 weeks post-SBRT, at nephrectomy. The treatment is: 15 Gy SBRT to primary tumor, nephrectomy 4 weeks later. TCRdb's copy holds only in-frame clones and misses some; the assay was immunoSEQ multiplex PCR. The sample has 90,000 to 100,000 clones, around 84% seen once. Here the sequenced sample was blood, taken from a patient whose treatment included radiotherapy and nephrectomy. Receptors were obtained from a man aged 55 to 69 with renal cell carcinoma.

The V gene is TRBV6-5, the J gene TRBJ2-1; no clear D. V dropped 7 bases and J dropped 7 bases, with 5 bases sitting between them. Germline CDR1 reads MNHEY; CDR2 reads SVGAGI. CDR3 length equals 10 residues. This CDR3 is CASTRNEQFF. The CDR3, as DNA: TGTGCCAGCACCCGTAATGAGCAGTTCTTC.

The chain carries TRBV27 and TRBJ1-4; the D gene is possibly TRBD1 (5 bases). The CDR3 sequence is 14 residues long. V shed 5 bases and J shed 8 bases, with 15 bases lying between them. Germline CDR1 MNHEY, CDR2 SMNVEV (reference sequence). The CDR3 DNA reads as TGTGCCAGCAGTCCCCTTCGTCCAGGGGAAAAACTGTTTTTT. It translates to CASSPLRPGEKLFF.

The CDR3 region is CASTQSGSTHNEQFF. CDR3 DNA sequence: TGCGCCAGCACCCAAAGCGGGAGTACCCACAATGAGCAGTTCTTC. The rearrangement uses TRBV5-1 and TRBJ2-1, with 8 bases lining up with TRBD2. V was clipped by 6 bases and J by 5 bases; unmatched bases: 10. The CDR3 has 15 amino acids. Germline V gene lookup returns CDR1 SGHRS and CDR2 YFSETQ.

This clone has a single count. CDR3 DNA: TGCACCAGCAGCCAAGATCGGCTTCGAAAAAGGGGCAGTCACTATGGCTACACCTTC. Its translation is CTSSQDRLRKRGSHYGYTF. The chain employs TRBV1 and TRBJ1-2; the table calls TRBD1, which could not be checked here. TRBV1 is a known pseudogene. This CDR3 is built from 19 residues.

The chain recombines TRBV27 with TRBJ1-5; no reliable D call. In germline, CDR1 is MNHEY, CDR2 SMNVEV (reference sequence). The V and J ends lost 9 bases and 0 bases respectively, with 15 bases between them. This CDR3 contains 15 residues. As DNA, the CDR3 is TGTGCCAGGAAACCAAGGACCTATAGCAATCAGCCCCAGCATTTT. This encodes CARKPRTYSNQPQHF.

This clone was recorded a few times. The V and J genes are TRBV10-2 and TRBJ2-7, with TRBD2 matching 9 bases. The V and J ends lost 5 bases and 5 bases, in that order; junction bases with no gene match: 10. The CDR3 sequence is 15 residues long. CDR1 is WSHSY, CDR2 SAAADI, per germline. The CDR3 sequence is CASSRSRREGHEQYF. The CDR3, as DNA: TGCGCCAGCAGTAGGAGCAGGCGGGAGGGCCACGAGCAGTACTTC.

V gene TRBV7-6 combines with J gene TRBJ1-5, with 8 bases lining up with TRBD1. The V and J ends lost 4 bases and 3 bases, in that order; junction bases with no gene match: 11. The germline V gene encodes CDR1 SGHVS and CDR2 FNYEAQ. The CDR3 is 17 residues long. CDR3 loop: CASSSTIRQGPNQPQHF. In DNA form, the CDR3 reads TGTGCCAGCAGCTCTACTATACGACAGGGGCCCAATCAGCCCCAGCATTTT.

The chain couples TRBV27 to TRBJ2-3; 7 bases line up with TRBD2. After removal of 2 bases from V and 0 bases from J, the junction contained 8 bases not matched to a gene. Germline CDR1 MNHEY, CDR2 SMNVEV (reference sequence). CDR3 length: 17 residues. CDR3 region: CASSLAASGPSTDTQYF. CDR3 coding DNA: TGTGCCAGCAGTTTAGCGGCTAGCGGCCCTAGCACAGATACGCAGTATTTT.

The rearrangement uses TRBV7-2 and TRBJ2-1, with a weak D call TRBD2 (5 bases). V lost 2 bases and J lost 2, with 7 bases in between. The germline CDR1 and CDR2 sequences are SGHTA and FQGNSA. There are 14 residues in the CDR3. CDR3 coding DNA: TGTGCCAGCAGCTTACCCGGGGCCTACAATGAGCAGTTCTTC. Its protein is CASSLPGAYNEQFF.

V is TRBV28 and J is TRBJ2-5; 8 nucleotides line up with TRBD1. V lost 5 bases to trimming and J lost 5 bases; unmatched junction nucleotides: 7. Looked up from germline, CDR1 is MDHEN and CDR2 is SYDVKM. The CDR3 extends over 14 amino acids. CDR3 region: CASSHPDRGETQYF. CDR3 nucleotides: TGTGCCAGCAGTCATCCAGACAGGGGCGAGACCCAGTACTTC.

This chain connects TRBV27 to TRBJ1-2; TRBD1 aligns across 8 bases. V trimming: 4 bases; J trimming: 3 bases; junction bases outside the gene matches: 13. This CDR3 has 17 amino acids. The germline V gene has CDR1 MNHEY and CDR2 SMNVEV (reference sequence). CDR3 in amino acids: CASSSTGVQDRDYGYTF. The CDR3 DNA sequence: TGTGCCAGCAGTTCAACAGGCGTCCAGGACAGGGACTATGGCTACACCTTC.

The chain carries TRBV29-1 and TRBJ2-6; 8 positions match TRBD1. The trim removed 7 bases at V and 2 bases at J, leaving 13 bases unmatched. The germline gives CDR1 SQVTM, CDR2 ANQGSEA. CDR3 length: 17 amino acids. The CDR3 loop is CSARDVQGATGANVLTF. In DNA, the CDR3 is TGCAGCGCGAGGGATGTCCAGGGGGCAACTGGGGCCAACGTCCTGACTTTC.

The chain couples TRBV10-2 to TRBJ2-7, with D possibly TRBD1 on 6 matching bases. The CDR3 length is 13 residues. V lost 11 bases and J lost 6, with 20 bases in between. Germline V gene sequence: CDR1 WSHSY, CDR2 SAAADI. CDR3 nucleotides: TGCGCCTCCTCCCCAGGGGTCTATTCCGAGCAGTACTTC. Its protein is CASSPGVYSEQYF.

This clone showed up just once. The J gene is TRBJ1-2, the V gene TRBV27; no clear D. CDR1 and CDR2 (germline): MNHEY, SMNVEV (reference sequence). The CDR3 loop spans 18 amino acids. V lost 0 bases, J lost 5 bases, and 22 bases lay in between. CDR3 DNA sequence: TGTGCCAGCAGTTTATCCCCGATGACCGGGAATCGTCCTTATGGCTACACCTTC. Translation: CASSLSPMTGNRPYGYTF.